This T cell receptor (beta chain) was recorded in a study of T cell responses to AZD1222 COVID-19 vaccine. This table comes from immunoSEQ multiplex PCR, and its TCRdb copy is limited to in-frame clones, with some not included. The sample contains 100,000 or so clones, more than 70% of which appear only once. CDR3 length equals 13 residues. V was pared by 4 bases and J by 5 bases, with 4 bases of the junction left unmatched. Germline V lookup: CDR1 LGHDT, CDR2 YNNKEL (reference sequence). To note about this clone: Its cognate antigen is unknown.

Study-wide points: Donors were chiefly white British, with a greater number of females, and clonal diversity was perhaps underestimated. With dominance at 160-218 and 743-854, vaccine-associated CD4 TCRs spanned spike. Just five or six AZD1222 recipients tested seropositive at baseline. Repertoires were sampled only after the peak T cell response.

Sequenced material: peripheral blood, taken on day 0 of MenACWY control vaccination. This TCR derives from an adult in good health. This chain connects TRBV3-1 (or the pseudogene TRBV3-2) to TRBJ2-5; 7 positions match TRBD2. The CDR3 DNA reads TGTGCCAGCAGCCCGGGACTAATTGAGACCCAGTACTTC. Residues: CASSPGLIETQYF.